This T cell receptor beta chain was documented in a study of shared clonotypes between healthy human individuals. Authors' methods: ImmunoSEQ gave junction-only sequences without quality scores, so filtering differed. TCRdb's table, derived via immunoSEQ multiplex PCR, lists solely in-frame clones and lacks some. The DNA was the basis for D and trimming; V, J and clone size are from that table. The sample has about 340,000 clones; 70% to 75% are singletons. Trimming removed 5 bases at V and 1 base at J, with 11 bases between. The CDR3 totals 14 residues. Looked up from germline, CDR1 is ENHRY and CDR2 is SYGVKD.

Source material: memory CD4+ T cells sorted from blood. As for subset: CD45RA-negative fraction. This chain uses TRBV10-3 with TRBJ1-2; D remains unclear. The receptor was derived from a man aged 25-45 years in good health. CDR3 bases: TGTGCCATCAGTATCGCTTCCCTTAACTATGGCTACACCTTC. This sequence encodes CAISIASLNYGYTF.